This TCR beta chain was sequenced in a study of blood T cell repertoires in COVID-19. For the study at large: Some COVID-19 samples were acute and others convalescent; all came from the United States, Italy and Spain. In each case, the material was cDNA or gDNA derived from T cells, B-cell-depleted T cells, or PBMCs.

Original processing notes: The assay estimated nucleated cells by amplifying reference gene primers. The method was immunoSEQ multiplex PCR; TCRdb's version includes in-frame clones alone and lacks a portion of them. V and J calls and clone size are those listed in that table; D and trimming were worked out from the DNA. The sample yields some 100,000 clones, approximately 87% seen once. The sample holds one count of this clone. The CDR3 covers 11 residues. V lost 5 bases, J lost 5 bases, and 9 bases lay in between. CDR1 and CDR2 from the germline V gene are DFQATT and SNEGSKA (reference sequence). The sample was peripheral blood. V usage is TRBV20-1 and J usage is TRBJ1-1; TRBD1 is a possible D gene (6 bases). The receptor was derived from a woman between 50 and 59 years old with acute or convalescent COVID-19. For the CDR3, the DNA is TGCAGTGCTTTTGACAGGACTGAAGCTTTCTTT. Its protein is CSAFDRTEAFF.